This is a list of T cell receptor beta chains from one sample in a study of blood T cell repertoires in COVID-19. Produced via immunoSEQ multiplex PCR; TCRdb's table is partial and in-frame only. The sample has about 230,000 clones, approximately 89% seen once. The sample comprised PBMCs or T cells enriched from blood (not recorded which). The source of these receptors is a woman aged 25 to 39 with acute COVID-19. Each CDR3 is given with its conserved first and last residue. Each record gives: CDR3 DNA, CDR3 protein, V gene, CDR3 length, J gene, clone size, D gene. The D gene is left open where the match is weak. Not all rows give a size; the values are once, few, many and, for expanded clones, a class.

TGCAGTGCTTATACAGGGGAGATGCAGCATTTT,CSAYTGEMQHF,TRBV20-1,11,TRBJ1-5,-,TRBD1
TGTGCCATCAGCGGCGGGGGGGCCCAAGAGACCCAGTACTTC,CAISGGGAQETQYF,TRBV10-3,14,TRBJ2-5,-,TRBD2
TGTGCCAGCACCACAGGGGTAGAAGGCAATCAGCCCCAGCATTTT,CASTTGVEGNQPQHF,TRBV28,15,TRBJ1-5,few,TRBD1
TGTGCCAGCAGCTCGGGGGTCAATTATGAAAAACTGTTTTTT,CASSSGVNYEKLFF,TRBV7-2,14,TRBJ1-4,-,-
TGCGCCAGCAGCCACGGACAGGGGTCCTACGAGCAGTACTTC,CASSHGQGSYEQYF,TRBV4-3,14,TRBJ2-7,-,TRBD1
TGTGCCAGCTCCATAACAGGGGTGGAAAGTCAGCCCCAGCATTTT,CASSITGVESQPQHF,TRBV18,15,TRBJ1-5,-,TRBD1
TGTGCCAGCAGCCAAGGCAACATAGGGGCCCTGATGCCCCAGCATTTT,CASSQGNIGALMPQHF,TRBV4-2,16,TRBJ1-5,-,-
TGTGCCACCGGAACCGGAGGGGTTGGCAATGAGCAGTTCTTC,CATGTGGVGNEQFF,TRBV24-1,14,TRBJ2-1,-,-
TGCGCCAGCAGCAGGACAGGGTGGCGTGAAAAACTGTTTTTT,CASSRTGWREKLFF,TRBV5-1,14,TRBJ1-4,-,TRBD1
TGTGCCAGCAGCGTTGCGGGAAACAATCAGCCCCAGCATTTT,CASSVAGNNQPQHF,TRBV5-5,14,TRBJ1-5,-,-
TGTGCCAGCAGTTACAATCATCTAACTCAGGGTGATCAGCCCCAGCATTTT,CASSYNHLTQGDQPQHF,TRBV28,17,TRBJ1-5,-,-
TGTGCCAGCATGAGGACAGTGGCCTACGAGCAGTACTTC,CASMRTVAYEQYF,TRBV2,13,TRBJ2-7,-,-
TGTGCCAGCAGTGAATGGGGCGCCAGCTCTGGAAACACCATATATTTT,CASSEWGASSGNTIYF,TRBV25-1,16,TRBJ1-3,-,-
TGCAGCGTTGCCCTGGGCTTGAACACTGAAGCTTTCTTT,CSVALGLNTEAFF,TRBV29-1,13,TRBJ1-1,-,-
TGTGCCTGGACAGGGGATAGAGGGGCGGAAAAACTGTTTTTT,CAWTGDRGAEKLFF,TRBV30,14,TRBJ1-4,-,-
TGTGCCAGCAGCGCAGGGACAGCTAACTTTCGTGGCGGGGAGCTGTTTTTT,CASSAGTANFRGGELFF,TRBV9,17,TRBJ2-2,-,TRBD1
TGTGCCAGCAGTTACGGGACAGGGGGCGAGCAGTACTTC,CASSYGTGGEQYF,TRBV6-5,13,TRBJ2-7,-,TRBD1
TGTGCCAGCTCACCAGCCCGGACCATGGCAGGGGGTGAAGCTTTCTTT,CASSPARTMAGGEAFF,TRBV18,16,TRBJ1-1,few,TRBD1
TGCGCCAGCAGCTTGCAGGGGGATGGCTACACCTTC,CASSLQGDGYTF,TRBV5-1,12,TRBJ1-2,-,TRBD1
TGTGCCAGCAGAGACAGGGTTTACGGGGAGCTGTTTTTT,CASRDRVYGELFF,TRBV14,13,TRBJ2-2,-,TRBD1
TGTGCCAGCAGTTTAGACAGAGATCCCGAGCAGTACTTC,CASSLDRDPEQYF,TRBV2,13,TRBJ2-7,-,-
TGTGCCAGCAGTTCAGCACAGGGTTATGGCTACACCTTC,CASSSAQGYGYTF,TRBV27,13,TRBJ1-2,-,-
TGTGCCAGCAGTGTCCAGGGGCACGGGCAGGATACGCAGTATTTT,CASSVQGHGQDTQYF,TRBV6-4,15,TRBJ2-3,-,-
TGTGCCAGCAGTCCCTACCCAGGCCGTTCCTACGGGGACTATGGCTATACCTTC,CASSPYPGRSYGDYGYTF,TRBV6-6,18,TRBJ1-2,-,-
TGTGCCAGCAGCCCAGGACAGGGGAGGGCCGGGGAGCTGTTTTTT,CASSPGQGRAGELFF,TRBV7-2,15,TRBJ2-2,-,TRBD1
TGTGCCAGCAGCTTCGACACGACCGTCACCTATGGCTACACCTTC,CASSFDTTVTYGYTF,TRBV7-9,15,TRBJ1-2,-,-
TGTGCCAGCAGCGTAGATGGACTGTCTGAGCAGTACTTC,CASSVDGLSEQYF,TRBV9,13,TRBJ2-7,once,-
TGTGCCAGCAGCCCCGGGACATGGAATCAGCCCCAGCATTTT,CASSPGTWNQPQHF,TRBV7-9,14,TRBJ1-5,-,-
TGTGCCAGCAGCTTATGGGAGGGGGGCGGATTCACTGAAGCTTTCTTT,CASSLWEGGGFTEAFF,TRBV7-8,16,TRBJ1-1,-,-
TGTGCCAGCAGTTACCCCCCTGTTGAGTTGGGGAGGAAGACCCAGTACTTC,CASSYPPVELGRKTQYF,TRBV28,17,TRBJ2-5,-,-
TGTGCCAGCAGCCAAGATAGGGGGCAGCCCCAGCATTTT,CASSQDRGQPQHF,TRBV4-2,13,TRBJ1-5,-,-
TGTGCCAGCAGCTCAAGACAGGGGGAACTTGAAAAACTGTTTTTT,CASSSRQGELEKLFF,TRBV5-4,15,TRBJ1-4,-,TRBD1
TGTGCCACCATCGCCGACAGGGGGTATGGCAATGAGCAGTTCTTC,CATIADRGYGNEQFF,TRBV10-3,15,TRBJ2-1,-,TRBD1
TGTGCCAGCAGCCCCCGACCGGAGAACTATGGCTACACCTTC,CASSPRPENYGYTF,TRBV11-2,14,TRBJ1-2,-,-
TGTGCCAGCTCACCACCGGGAGCCATTCGAGCTTTCTTT,CASSPPGAIRAFF,TRBV18,13,TRBJ1-1,-,-
TGTGCCTCGCGAGCTAATGACAGGGGCACCTACGAGCAGTACTTC,CASRANDRGTYEQYF,TRBV10-3,15,TRBJ2-7,-,TRBD1
TGTGCCGTGGGGGGAATAGTCACTGAAGCTTTCTTT,CAVGGIVTEAFF,TRBV19,12,TRBJ1-1,-,-
TGCGCCAGCAGTGTCGAGGGGGGGTCGGACAATGAGCAGTTCTTC,CASSVEGGSDNEQFF,TRBV10-2,15,TRBJ2-1,-,-
TGTGCCAGTAGTATGACAGGGTGGTACGAGCAGTACTTC,CASSMTGWYEQYF,TRBV19,13,TRBJ2-7,-,TRBD1
TGTGCCAGCAGTCCGGGACAGCAGAGGGATAATTCACCCCTCCACTTT,CASSPGQQRDNSPLHF,TRBV27,16,TRBJ1-6,-,TRBD1
TGTGCCAGCAGTTGGACAGGGGGCTACGAGCAGTACTTC,CASSWTGGYEQYF,TRBV6-5,13,TRBJ2-7,-,TRBD1